This T cell receptor (beta chain) appears in the sequencing data of a study of OX40 agonist ivuxolimab in advanced cancers. Trimming left V 4 bases short and J 0 bases short, with 17 bases between. The CDR3 spans 17 residues. CDR1 PRHDT and CDR2 FYEKMQ come from the germline V gene (reference sequence). Note on this clone: Its antigen is unknown.

Study-level points and caveats: Undetermined was the antigen specificity of the expanded peripheral T cells.

Only in-frame clones appear in the TCRdb table, and some are missing; sequencing was by immunoSEQ multiplex PCR. This table holds around 15,000 clones, about four fifths found once. This material consisted of CD4+ or CD8+ T cells sorted from blood, taken in a trial of the OX40 agonist ivuxolimab. The chain employs TRBV13 and TRBJ2-3, with a tentative D call TRBD2 (6 bases). This clonotype was sampled from an adult with an advanced solid tumor such as melanoma, head and neck, liver or kidney cancer. CDR3 sequence reads: CASSSFIAESSTDTQYF. CDR3 DNA sequence: TGTGCCAGCAGCTCCTTTATAGCGGAATCTAGCACAGATACGCAGTATTTT.